This TCR beta chain was sequenced for a study of blood T cell repertoires in COVID-19. In the study's own analysis: The authors estimated nucleated cell counts from reference gene primer amplification. Generated by immunoSEQ multiplex PCR, the TCRdb table keeps only in-frame clones and is missing some. V and J calls and clone size are copied from that table; D and trimming were computed from the DNA. The data show around 200,000 clones, 90% seen once. The sequence derives from a man aged 50-59 years with acute or convalescent COVID-19. Sequencing used peripheral blood.

This chain's CDR3 is CASSLVTQQRPLHF. CDR3 nucleotide sequence: TGTGCCAGCAGCTTAGTAACACAACAAAGACCCCTCCACTTT. V usage is TRBV11-2 and J usage is TRBJ1-6, with D hard to call. Germline lookup yields CDR1 SGHAT and CDR2 FQNNGV. The CDR3 loop spans 14 amino acids. Trimming removed 1 base at V and 12 bases at J, with 13 bases between.